This T cell receptor (beta chain) was documented in a study of Ad26.COV2.S vaccination and SARS-CoV-2 variants. Overall study context: Ad26.COV2.S, an intramuscular injection, was given once or twice 56 days apart.

This clone showed up just a few times. What it recognizes is unknown. Treatment reported: roughly 20 received Ad26.COV2.S at low or high dose, single or two shots; several received placebo; per-sample allocation not given. Specimen acquisition occurred on day 63 following the initial vaccine or placebo injection. Vaccination used an Ad26 vector expressing Wuhan-strain SARS-CoV-2 spike. Study results and caveats: Compared with placebo recipients, vaccine recipients had higher spike-specific TCR breadth. Following vaccination, spike-specific CD8+ and CD4+ T cell responses reportedly exhibited substantial breadth.

CDR1 and CDR2 from the germline V gene are SGHTA and FQGNSA. The V gene lost 5 bases and the J gene lost 5 bases, with 16 bases spanning the gap. There are 15 residues in the CDR3. The assay was immunoSEQ multiplex PCR, and TCRdb's table has in-frame clones only and misses some. Here the sample spans hundreds of thousands of clones, 70% to 90% being singletons. The V call is TRBV7-2, the J call TRBJ1-5; the D gene is possibly TRBD1 (5 bases). This TCR was recovered from a person aged 18-65 years who received the Ad26.COV2.S COVID-19 vaccine or a placebo. The input for sequencing was peripheral blood, taken in a trial of Ad26.COV2.S vaccine versus placebo. CDR3 nucleotides: TGTGCCAGCAGCCCCAGTCGAGTGGGGGATCAGCCCCAGCATTTT. This translates into CASSPSRVGDQPQHF. Full variable domain (missing parts from reference TRBV7-2 and TRBJ1-5): GAGVSQSPSNKVTEKGKDVELRCDPISGHTALYWYRQSLGQGLEFLIYFQGNSAPDKSGLPSDRFSAERTGGSVSTLTIQRTQQEDSAVYLCASSPSRVGDQPQHFGDGTRLSIL.